This record covers a single TCR beta chain. The CDR3 is 13 residues long. Germline assignment: CDR1 ENHRY and CDR2 SYGVKD. V was trimmed by 8 bases and J by 0 bases, leaving 9 bases between them. This sample stems from a study of shared clonotypes between healthy human individuals. Study in general: The people who gave samples were a couple of women and three men aged 18 to 49.

Per sorted-subset replicate PCR, input was approximately 180 ng DNA, representing around 29,000 T cell genomes. Authors' analysis steps: Without quality scores, immunoSEQ junctional reads could not be filtered like full-length reads. Sequencing was performed with immunoSEQ multiplex PCR; in TCRdb, only in-frame clones are kept and a portion is missing. V and J calls and clone size are given by that table; D and trimming were obtained from the DNA. The data hold 1 million to 1.2 million clones, with 77% observed a single time. This receptor was taken from a man aged 18 to 30 in good health. Some clones in this sample may be carry-over from other donors' samples. Sequenced sample: memory CD4+ T cells from PBMCs. The subset denotes: CD45RA-negative fraction. The chain has TRBV10-3 and TRBJ2-3; D may correspond to TRBD1 or TRBD2 (5 bases each). CDR3 protein: CAIRDHSTDTQYF. CDR3 in DNA: TGTGCCATCCGGGACCATAGCACAGATACGCAGTATTTT.